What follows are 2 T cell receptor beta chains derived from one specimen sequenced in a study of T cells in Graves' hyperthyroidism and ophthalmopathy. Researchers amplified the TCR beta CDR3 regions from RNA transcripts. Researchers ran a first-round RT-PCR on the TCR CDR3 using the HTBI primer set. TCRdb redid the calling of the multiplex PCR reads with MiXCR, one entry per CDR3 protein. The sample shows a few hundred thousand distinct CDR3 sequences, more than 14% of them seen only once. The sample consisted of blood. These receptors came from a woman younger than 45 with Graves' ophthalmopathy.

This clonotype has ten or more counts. The CDR3 reads CASSFGGMTGNGYNEQFF. CDR3 coding DNA: TGCGCCAGCAGCTTCGGGGGAATGACAGGGAATGGCTACAATGAGCAGTTCTTC. The chain employs TRBV5-1 and TRBJ2-1; a weak D match, TRBD1 (7 bases). V gave up 2 bases and J gave up 3 bases, with 21 bases separating them. The CDR3 is 18 residues long. Per the germline V gene, CDR1 is SGHRS and CDR2 is YFSETQ.

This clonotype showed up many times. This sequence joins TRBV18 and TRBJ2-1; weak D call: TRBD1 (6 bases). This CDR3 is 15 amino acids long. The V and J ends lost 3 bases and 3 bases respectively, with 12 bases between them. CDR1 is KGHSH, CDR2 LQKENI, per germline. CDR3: CASSPEGVGYNEQFF. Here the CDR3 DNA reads TGTGCCAGCTCACCCGAGGGGGTCGGCTACAATGAGCAGTTCTTC. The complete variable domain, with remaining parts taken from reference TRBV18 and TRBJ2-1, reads NAGVMQNPRHLVRRRGQEARLRCSPMKGHSHVYWYRQLPEEGLKFMVYLQKENIIDESGMPKERFSAEFPKEGPSILRIQQVVRGDSAAYFCASSPEGVGYNEQFFGPGTRLTVL.